The present T cell receptor (beta chain) was sequenced within a study of shared clonotypes between healthy human individuals. CD45RO-negative, CCR7-positively selected cells formed the naive CD8 fraction, excluding terminally differentiated effector memory CD45RA+ cells. This clone is a singleton in its sample. Profiled with immunoSEQ multiplex PCR; TCRdb holds only in-frame clones, not every one. Of roughly 850,000 clones listed, 95% to 97% were seen once; the top ten hold about 0.25%. This CDR3 comprises 14 residues. The germline CDR1 and CDR2 sequences are SGDLS and YYNGEE. Germline trimming cut 3 bases from V and 5 bases from J; bases unmatched to any gene: 6.

This clonotype was obtained from a man in his thirties or forties in good health. The V gene is TRBV9, the J gene TRBJ2-7, with 9 bases lining up with TRBD1. Sequencing input: naive CD8+ T cells sorted from blood. Here the CDR3 reads CASSAQGAGDEQYF. CDR3 coding DNA: TGTGCCAGCAGCGCACAGGGGGCTGGCGACGAGCAGTACTTC.